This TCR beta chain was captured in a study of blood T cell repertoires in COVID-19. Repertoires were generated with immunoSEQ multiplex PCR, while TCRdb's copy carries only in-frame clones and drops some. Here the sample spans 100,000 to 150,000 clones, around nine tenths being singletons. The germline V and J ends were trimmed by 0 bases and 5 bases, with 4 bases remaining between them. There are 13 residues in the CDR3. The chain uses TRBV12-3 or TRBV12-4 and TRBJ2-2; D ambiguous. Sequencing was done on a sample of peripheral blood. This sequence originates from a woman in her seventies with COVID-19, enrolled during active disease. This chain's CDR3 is CASSLARTGELFF. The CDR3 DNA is TGTGCCAGCAGTTTAGCTAGAACCGGGGAGCTGTTTTTT.